This TCR beta chain was sequenced for a study of a mutant IDH1 vaccine in newly diagnosed glioma. Overall study context: Radiotherapy alone preceded vaccination by 4-6 weeks; alternatively, vaccination started with temozolomide cycles. Treated patients had a mean age of about 40 years and a sex split that was roughly 60% male and about 40% female.

Time point of the sample: week 23, last vaccination. Every vaccination contained 300 ug of the mutant IDH1 20-mer peptide and was paired with topical imiquimod. This clone was seen only a few times. Its target is not known. The CDR3 sequence is 15 residues long. Germline V lookup: CDR1 GTSNPN, CDR2 SVGIG (reference sequence). Trimming shortened V by 1 base and J by 6 bases, and 18 bases separated the two germline ends. Generated by immunoSEQ multiplex PCR, the TCRdb table keeps only in-frame clones and is missing some. In the table there are roughly 51,000 clones, about 81% of which are singletons. Study-wide results and caveats: Pseudoprogression looked unconnected to shifts in top peripheral T cell clonotypes.

V usage is TRBV30 and J usage is TRBJ1-1; D ambiguous. The sample was PBMCs, taken from a glioma patient whose treatment included an IDH1 peptide vaccine. This TCR derives from a woman aged 40-49 years with glioma. Some clones in this sample may be carry-over from other donors' samples. The CDR3 bases are TGTGCCTGGAGTGCGTACTCCGGGGTCTCCTCTGAAGCTTTCTTT. This encodes CAWSAYSGVSSEAFF.